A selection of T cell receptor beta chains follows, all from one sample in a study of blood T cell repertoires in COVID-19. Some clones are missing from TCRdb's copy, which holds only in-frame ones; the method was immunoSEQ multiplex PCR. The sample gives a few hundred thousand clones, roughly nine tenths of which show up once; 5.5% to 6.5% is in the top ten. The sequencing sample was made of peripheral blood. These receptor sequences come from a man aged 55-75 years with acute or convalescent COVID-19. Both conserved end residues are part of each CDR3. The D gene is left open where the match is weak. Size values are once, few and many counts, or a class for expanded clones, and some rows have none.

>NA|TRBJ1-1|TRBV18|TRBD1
CASSGQANTEAFF
TGTGCCAGCTCAGGACAGGCTAACACTGAAGCTTTCTTT
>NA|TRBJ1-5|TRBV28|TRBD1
CASTSPGQGAGQPQHF
TGTGCCAGCACCTCCCCGGGACAGGGGGCCGGCCAGCCCCAGCATTTT
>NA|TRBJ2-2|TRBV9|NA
CASSVNGELFF
TGTGCCAGCAGCGTTAACGGGGAGCTGTTTTTT
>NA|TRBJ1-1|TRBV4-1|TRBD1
CASSRNLRTGGKDTEAFF
TGCGCCAGCAGCCGAAACCTCAGGACAGGGGGCAAGGACACTGAAGCTTTCTTT
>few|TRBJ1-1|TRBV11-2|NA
CAVTEGFDTEAFF
TGTGCCGTAACAGAAGGCTTCGACACTGAAGCTTTCTTT
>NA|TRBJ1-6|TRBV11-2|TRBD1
CASRGGQVDNSPLHF
TGTGCCAGCAGGGGAGGACAGGTTGATAATTCACCCCTCCACTTT
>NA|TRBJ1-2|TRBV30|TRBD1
CAWGIGTDAGYTF
TGTGCCTGGGGGATAGGGACAGACGCTGGCTACACCTTC
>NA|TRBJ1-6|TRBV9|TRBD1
CASSATGVDSPLHF
TGTGCCAGCAGCGCGACAGGGGTCGATTCACCCCTCCACTTT
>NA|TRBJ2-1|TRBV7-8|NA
CASSLTAGTYNEQFF
TGTGCCAGCAGCTTAACCGCGGGTACCTACAATGAGCAGTTCTTC
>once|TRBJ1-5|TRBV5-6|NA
CASSETGDQPQHF
TGTGCCAGCAGCGAAACAGGAGATCAGCCCCAGCATTTT
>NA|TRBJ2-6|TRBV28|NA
CAIGRGNGANVLTF
TGTGCTATAGGGAGAGGGAACGGGGCCAACGTCCTGACTTTC
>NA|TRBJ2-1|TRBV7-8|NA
CASSHLRFPYNEQFF
TGTGCCAGCAGCCACTTGCGATTCCCCTACAATGAGCAGTTCTTC
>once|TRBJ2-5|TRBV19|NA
CASSIAVQETQYF
TGTGCCAGTAGTATAGCCGTGCAAGAGACCCAGTACTTC
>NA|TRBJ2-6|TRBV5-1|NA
CASSKDGLGANVLTF
TGCGCCAGCAGCAAGGACGGACTTGGGGCCAACGTCCTGACTTTC
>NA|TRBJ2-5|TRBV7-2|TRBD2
CASSSGLAGGLGETQYF
TGTGCCAGCAGCTCGGGACTAGCGGGAGGGTTAGGAGAGACCCAGTACTTC
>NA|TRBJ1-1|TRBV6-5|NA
CASAYQANTEAFF
TGTGCCAGCGCGTATCAGGCTAACACTGAAGCTTTCTTT
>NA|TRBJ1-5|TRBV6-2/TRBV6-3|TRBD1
CASSQTGTGQPQHF
TGTGCCAGCAGTCAGACAGGGACCGGGCAGCCCCAGCATTTT
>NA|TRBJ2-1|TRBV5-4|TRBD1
CASSSPYRGQNNEQFF
TGTGCCAGCAGCTCGCCCTACAGGGGGCAGAACAATGAGCAGTTCTTC
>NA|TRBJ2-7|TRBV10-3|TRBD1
CAMGTALEQYF
TGTGCCATGGGGACAGCCCTCGAGCAGTACTTC
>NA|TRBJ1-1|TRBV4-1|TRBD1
CASSIGTENTEAFF
TGCGCCAGCAGCATAGGGACAGAGAACACTGAAGCTTTCTTT
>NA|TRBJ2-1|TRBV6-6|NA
CASRAVNNEQFF
TGTGCCAGCAGGGCGGTAAACAATGAGCAGTTCTTC
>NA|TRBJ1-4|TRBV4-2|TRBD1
CASSQGTGEDEKLFF
TGTGCCAGCAGCCAGGGGACAGGAGAGGATGAAAAACTGTTTTTT
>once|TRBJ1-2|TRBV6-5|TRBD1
CASRQDRGISGYTF
TGTGCCAGCAGGCAGGACAGGGGAATAAGTGGCTACACCTTC
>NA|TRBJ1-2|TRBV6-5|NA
CASKGVLTNYGYTF
TGTGCCAGCAAGGGGGTCCTTACCAACTATGGCTACACCTTC
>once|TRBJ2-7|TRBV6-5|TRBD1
CASSYRQGGEQYF
TGTGCCAGCAGTTACAGACAGGGGGGCGAGCAGTACTTC
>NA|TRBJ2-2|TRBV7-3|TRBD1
CASTPQGKNTGELFF
TGTGCCAGCACCCCACAGGGGAAGAACACCGGGGAGCTGTTTTTT
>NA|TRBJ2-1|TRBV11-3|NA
CASSLEAGFNEQFF
TGTGCCAGCAGCTTAGAGGCCGGGTTCAATGAGCAGTTCTTC
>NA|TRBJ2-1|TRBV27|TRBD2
CASRDQTSGGNEQFF
TGTGCCAGCAGGGACCAGACTAGCGGGGGCAATGAGCAGTTCTTC
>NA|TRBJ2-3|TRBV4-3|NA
CASTGVQGGTDTQYF
TGCGCCAGCACCGGGGTACAGGGTGGTACAGATACGCAGTATTTT
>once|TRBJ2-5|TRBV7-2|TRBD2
CASSPQLAEETQYF
TGTGCCAGCAGCCCCCAGCTAGCGGAAGAGACCCAGTACTTC
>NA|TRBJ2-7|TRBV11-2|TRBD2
CASSPPGLVSYEQYF
TGTGCCAGCAGCCCTCCCGGACTAGTTTCCTACGAGCAGTACTTC
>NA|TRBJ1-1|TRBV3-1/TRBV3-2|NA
CASSRRPGTEAFF
TGTGCCAGCAGCCGCCGCCCAGGCACTGAAGCTTTCTTT
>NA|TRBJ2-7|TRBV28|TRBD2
CASSLETSGRYEQYF
TGTGCCAGCAGTTTGGAAACTAGCGGGAGATACGAGCAGTACTTC
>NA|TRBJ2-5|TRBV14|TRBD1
CASSLRAGTGEETQYF
TGTGCCAGCAGCCTCCGCGCCGGGACAGGGGAAGAGACCCAGTACTTC
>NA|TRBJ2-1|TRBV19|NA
CASSIGSSYNEQFF
TGTGCCAGTAGTATAGGGAGCTCCTACAATGAGCAGTTCTTC
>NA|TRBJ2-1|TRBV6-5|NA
CASTVRGNEQFF
TGTGCCAGTACGGTGCGGGGTAATGAGCAGTTCTTC
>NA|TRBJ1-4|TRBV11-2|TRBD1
CASSLQGQGYEKLFF
TGTGCCAGCAGCTTACAGGGACAGGGATACGAAAAACTGTTTTTT
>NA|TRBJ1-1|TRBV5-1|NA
CASSMSGGTEAFF
TGCGCCAGCAGCATGTCGGGGGGCACTGAAGCTTTCTTT
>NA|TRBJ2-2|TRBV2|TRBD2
CASSAIAGAYTGELFF
TGTGCCAGCAGTGCAATAGCGGGAGCTTACACCGGGGAGCTGTTTTTT
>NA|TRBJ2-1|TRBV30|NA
CAWTDNVGGQFF
TGTGCCTGGACCGACAATGTTGGTGGGCAGTTCTTC